The TCR beta chain under discussion was sequenced for a study of shared clonotypes between healthy human individuals. TCRdb's table, derived via immunoSEQ multiplex PCR, lists solely in-frame clones and lacks some. The table lists over 2 million clones, around 92% of them singletons, with about 0.41% in the top ten. This clone was observed once. The sample contains more than one DNA sequence encoding this CDR3. Trimming cost V 1 base and J 0 bases, with 8 bases left between them. CDR3 length equals 15 residues. Looked up from germline, CDR1 is LGHNA and CDR2 is YNFKEQ. The specimen sequenced was naive CD4+ T cells from PBMCs. Subset in this sample: CD45RA+ positively selected. This TCR came from a man aged 18 to 30 in good health. Some clones in this sample may be carry-over from other donors' samples. The chain has TRBV4-2 and TRBJ2-3; D perhaps matches TRBD2 (6 bases). The CDR3 reads CASSQVRGSTDTQYF. DNA for the CDR3: TGTGCCAGCAGCCAAGTCCGGGGGAGCACAGATACGCAGTATTTT.